This T cell receptor (beta chain) was obtained from a study of CD8 T cells in ankylosing spondylitis. A quantitative 5'-RACE method, one with molecular barcodes, was used to make TCR beta libraries. TCRdb passed the 5' RACE reads through MiXCR, listing each CDR3 protein once. The table lists around 140,000 distinct CDR3 sequences, over 10% of them singletons, with around 4.1% in the top ten. About this clonotype: Its specificity is not known. One base away lies a much larger clone, so this may be a sequencing read error.

This CDR3 is built from 14 residues. Per germline, CDR1 SGHRS and CDR2 YFSETQ. The V segment lost 6 bases and the J segment 8 bases; nucleotides outside the gene matches: 13. Study conclusions and caveats: Disease-associated clones were CD8+ and fairly uncommon in peripheral blood.

The chain is built from TRBV5-1 and TRBJ1-2, with TRBD1 matching over 7 bases. Sample: blood, either unsorted or a sorted T cell fraction (not recorded which). The receptor's source is a female donor with ankylosing spondylitis or in good health (not recorded which). CDR3 amino acids: CASNINDRADGYTF. In DNA form, the CDR3 reads TGCGCCAGCAACATAAACGACAGGGCGGACGGCTACACCTTC.